This T cell receptor beta chain comes out of a study of blood T cell repertoires in COVID-19. At the level of the study: Sample material is recorded as cDNA or gDNA derived from T cells, B-cell-depleted T cells, or PBMCs.

Original data processing: Estimated nucleated cell counts came from reference gene primer amplification. The assay was immunoSEQ multiplex PCR, and TCRdb's table has in-frame clones only and misses some. V, J and clone size were drawn from that table, and D and trimming were deduced from the DNA. The top ten hold around 13% of the sample, which has more than 110,000 clones, around 76% seen once. The CDR3 totals 16 residues. The V end lost 6 bases, the J end lost 4 bases, and 19 bases lay between the germline ends. Looked up from germline, CDR1 is LNHDA and CDR2 is SQIVND (reference sequence). The receptor's source is an elderly man with acute or convalescent COVID-19. Sequenced sample: peripheral blood. J is TRBJ1-5 and V is TRBV19, with a tentative D call TRBD1 (5 bases). The CDR3: CASSLGLQAPNQPQHF. DNA for the CDR3: TGTGCCAGTAGCCTAGGGTTACAGGCTCCTAATCAGCCCCAGCATTTT. The entire variable domain, with the rest obtained from reference TRBV19 and TRBJ1-5, is as follows: DGGITQSPKYLFRKEGQNVTLSCEQNLNHDAMYWYRQDPGQGLRLIYYSQIVNDFQKGDIAEGYSVSREKKESFPLTVTSAQKNPTAFYLCASSLGLQAPNQPQHFGDGTRLSIL.